Listed below are T cell receptor beta chains from one sample, sequenced in a study of early T cells in non-severe SARS-CoV-2 infection. TCRdb fed the 5' RACE reads into MiXCR, producing one record per CDR3 protein. The sample contains fewer than 120,000 distinct CDR3 sequences, roughly 12% of which appear only once. This sample comprised whole blood, obtained at baseline. Receptors originate from an adult who was a healthcare worker with PCR-confirmed SARS-CoV-2 infection or an uninfected control (not recorded which). Both conserved end residues are part of each CDR3. Fields, in order: clone size, D gene, J gene, V gene, CDR3 protein, CDR3 DNA. D genes are given only for firm matches. Size values are once, few and many counts, or a class for expanded clones, and some rows have none.

abundance: few; d_gene: .; j_gene: TRBJ1-3; v_gene: TRBV27; CDR3aa: CASSYTTGDTIYF; CDR3nt: TGTGCCAGCAGTTACACCACCGGGGACACCATATATTTT
abundance: .; d_gene: .; j_gene: TRBJ1-2; v_gene: TRBV20-1; CDR3aa: CSAPLRDSSYGYTF; CDR3nt: TGCAGTGCTCCTTTGAGGGACTCGAGTTATGGCTACACCTTC
abundance: many; d_gene: TRBD1; j_gene: TRBJ1-2; v_gene: TRBV7-9; CDR3aa: CASSSTGVDGYTF; CDR3nt: TGTGCCAGCAGCTCGACAGGGGTGGATGGCTACACCTTC
abundance: few; d_gene: .; j_gene: TRBJ2-7; v_gene: TRBV28; CDR3aa: CASSRYEQYF; CDR3nt: TGTGCCAGCAGTCGGTACGAGCAGTACTTC
abundance: few; d_gene: .; j_gene: TRBJ2-5; v_gene: TRBV29-1; CDR3aa: CSAFTGQETQYF; CDR3nt: TGCAGCGCTTTTACAGGGCAAGAGACCCAGTACTTC
abundance: few; d_gene: .; j_gene: TRBJ2-5; v_gene: TRBV28; CDR3aa: CASRGPEGAPQTQYF; CDR3nt: TGTGCCAGCAGGGGACCGGAGGGAGCGCCCCAGACCCAGTACTTC
abundance: few; d_gene: .; j_gene: TRBJ2-4; v_gene: TRBV7-2; CDR3aa: CASSLRDSIGAKNIQYF; CDR3nt: TGTGCCAGCAGCTTACGGGACTCCATCGGGGCCAAAAACATTCAGTACTTC
abundance: many; d_gene: TRBD2; j_gene: TRBJ2-1; v_gene: TRBV10-3; CDR3aa: CAISLTLGGSVNEQFF; CDR3nt: TGTGCCATCAGTCTAACCCTGGGCGGGAGCGTCAATGAGCAGTTCTTC
abundance: .; d_gene: .; j_gene: TRBJ2-7; v_gene: TRBV20-1; CDR3aa: CSASGVVSYEQYF; CDR3nt: TGCAGTGCTAGCGGGGTAGTGTCCTACGAGCAGTACTTC
abundance: .; d_gene: .; j_gene: TRBJ1-6; v_gene: TRBV7-9; CDR3aa: CASSLLNSPLHF; CDR3nt: TGTGCCAGCAGCCTCCTAAATTCACCCCTCCACTTT
abundance: .; d_gene: TRBD1; j_gene: TRBJ1-1; v_gene: TRBV6-5; CDR3aa: CASSPGQGAWNTEAFF; CDR3nt: TGTGCCAGCAGTCCTGGACAGGGGGCATGGAACACTGAAGCTTTCTTT
abundance: .; d_gene: .; j_gene: TRBJ2-2; v_gene: TRBV24-1; CDR3aa: CATSDRTATGELFF; CDR3nt: TGTGCCACCAGTGACCGGACAGCCACCGGGGAGCTGTTTTTT
abundance: many; d_gene: .; j_gene: TRBJ2-3; v_gene: TRBV12-3/TRBV12-4; CDR3aa: CASSLVTEAGSGGTDTQYF; CDR3nt: TGTGCCAGCAGTTTAGTGACCGAGGCAGGGTCTGGTGGCACAGATACGCAGTATTTT
abundance: few; d_gene: .; j_gene: TRBJ2-3; v_gene: TRBV20-1; CDR3aa: CSAPLLDTQYF; CDR3nt: TGCAGTGCGCCGCTGCTGGATACGCAGTATTTT
abundance: .; d_gene: .; j_gene: TRBJ2-1; v_gene: TRBV18; CDR3aa: CASSPPSVLNEQFF; CDR3nt: TGTGCCAGCTCACCACCGTCGGTTCTGAATGAGCAGTTCTTC
abundance: few; d_gene: .; j_gene: TRBJ2-5; v_gene: TRBV29-1; CDR3aa: CSVEKGDAGETQYF; CDR3nt: TGCAGCGTTGAAAAAGGGGACGCGGGAGAGACCCAGTACTTC
abundance: few; d_gene: .; j_gene: TRBJ2-3; v_gene: TRBV14; CDR3aa: CASSALPIADTQYF; CDR3nt: TGTGCCAGCAGCGCGCTCCCTATCGCGGATACGCAGTATTTT
abundance: .; d_gene: TRBD2; j_gene: TRBJ2-7; v_gene: TRBV9; CDR3aa: CASSVAREGRYEQYF; CDR3nt: TGTGCCAGCAGCGTAGCGAGGGAGGGCCGATACGAGCAGTACTTC
abundance: .; d_gene: .; j_gene: TRBJ1-1; v_gene: TRBV6-5; CDR3aa: CASSYRARRNTEAFF; CDR3nt: TGTGCCAGCAGTTACAGGGCCCGCCGCAACACTGAAGCTTTCTTT
abundance: many; d_gene: TRBD1; j_gene: TRBJ1-1; v_gene: TRBV6-2/TRBV6-3; CDR3aa: CASSYPSRGAKNTEAFF; CDR3nt: TGTGCCAGCAGTTACCCCTCCAGGGGGGCAAAGAACACTGAAGCTTTCTTT
abundance: .; d_gene: .; j_gene: TRBJ2-3; v_gene: TRBV7-9; CDR3aa: CASSSPVGADTQYF; CDR3nt: TGTGCCAGCAGCTCCCCCGTCGGTGCAGATACGCAGTATTTT
abundance: few; d_gene: TRBD1; j_gene: TRBJ2-7; v_gene: TRBV30; CDR3aa: CAWSTTGLNEQYF; CDR3nt: TGTGCCTGGAGTACGACAGGGCTTAACGAGCAGTACTTC
abundance: many; d_gene: .; j_gene: TRBJ1-1; v_gene: TRBV30; CDR3aa: CAWTGTGNTEAFF; CDR3nt: TGTGCCTGGACCGGGACTGGGAACACTGAAGCTTTCTTT
abundance: few; d_gene: .; j_gene: TRBJ1-1; v_gene: TRBV9; CDR3aa: CASSGGVGAEAFF; CDR3nt: TGTGCCAGCAGCGGCGGGGTCGGGGCTGAAGCTTTCTTT
abundance: .; d_gene: TRBD2; j_gene: TRBJ2-7; v_gene: TRBV6-2/TRBV6-3; CDR3aa: CASSFRGLAAYEQYF; CDR3nt: TGTGCCAGCAGTTTTAGGGGACTAGCGGCCTACGAGCAGTACTTC
abundance: .; d_gene: .; j_gene: TRBJ1-5; v_gene: TRBV15; CDR3aa: CATSRTGSNQPQHF; CDR3nt: TGTGCCACCAGCAGGACGGGGAGCAATCAGCCCCAGCATTTT
abundance: many; d_gene: TRBD1; j_gene: TRBJ1-2; v_gene: TRBV10-3; CDR3aa: CAIRGRDGTANYGYTF; CDR3nt: TGTGCCATCAGGGGCCGGGACGGGACAGCTAACTATGGCTACACCTTC
abundance: .; d_gene: .; j_gene: TRBJ1-1; v_gene: TRBV6-5; CDR3aa: CASSYSNRARGNTEAFF; CDR3nt: TGTGCCAGCAGTTACTCGAACAGGGCGAGGGGGAACACTGAAGCTTTCTTT
abundance: many; d_gene: .; j_gene: TRBJ2-3; v_gene: TRBV7-2; CDR3aa: CASSLGGNRGTDTQYF; CDR3nt: TGTGCCAGCAGCTTAGGAGGGAACAGGGGCACAGATACGCAGTATTTT
abundance: few; d_gene: .; j_gene: TRBJ2-3; v_gene: TRBV7-2; CDR3aa: CASSSGRLPTDTQYF; CDR3nt: TGTGCCAGCAGCTCGGGACGCCTACCAACAGATACGCAGTATTTT
abundance: many; d_gene: .; j_gene: TRBJ2-7; v_gene: TRBV27; CDR3aa: CASSWRGPYEQYF; CDR3nt: TGTGCCAGCAGTTGGAGAGGGCCCTACGAGCAGTACTTC
abundance: many; d_gene: .; j_gene: TRBJ2-7; v_gene: TRBV14; CDR3aa: CASSLPGAYEQYF; CDR3nt: TGTGCCAGCAGCCTCCCAGGGGCCTACGAGCAGTACTTC
abundance: few; d_gene: TRBD1; j_gene: TRBJ1-4; v_gene: TRBV12-3/TRBV12-4; CDR3aa: CASSPDRGNEKLFF; CDR3nt: TGTGCCAGCAGCCCAGACAGGGGCAATGAAAAACTGTTTTTT
abundance: few; d_gene: .; j_gene: TRBJ2-7; v_gene: TRBV10-3; CDR3aa: CAISANLRGAAYEQYF; CDR3nt: TGTGCCATCAGTGCTAACCTGAGGGGGGCGGCATACGAGCAGTACTTC
abundance: .; d_gene: .; j_gene: TRBJ2-5; v_gene: TRBV18; CDR3aa: CASSPYDGKETQYF; CDR3nt: TGTGCCAGCTCACCGTATGACGGGAAAGAGACCCAGTACTTC
abundance: many; d_gene: .; j_gene: TRBJ1-3; v_gene: TRBV29-1; CDR3aa: CSVVVSGNTIYF; CDR3nt: TGCAGCGTTGTGGTCTCTGGAAACACCATATATTTT
abundance: many; d_gene: TRBD2; j_gene: TRBJ2-7; v_gene: TRBV29-1; CDR3aa: CSVETSGTKYEQYF; CDR3nt: TGCAGCGTTGAGACTAGCGGGACCAAATACGAGCAGTACTTC
abundance: few; d_gene: .; j_gene: TRBJ1-1; v_gene: TRBV13; CDR3aa: CASSPPLRLSTEAFF; CDR3nt: TGTGCCAGCAGCCCCCCCCTTCGTTTGAGTACTGAAGCTTTCTTT
abundance: .; d_gene: TRBD1; j_gene: TRBJ1-5; v_gene: TRBV7-9; CDR3aa: CASSSFGQGASNQPQHF; CDR3nt: TGTGCCAGCAGCAGCTTCGGGCAGGGGGCGAGCAATCAGCCCCAGCATTTT
abundance: few; d_gene: .; j_gene: TRBJ1-6; v_gene: TRBV30; CDR3aa: CAWSVSLSNSPLHF; CDR3nt: TGTGCCTGGAGTGTAAGCCTCTCTAATTCACCCCTCCACTTT
abundance: few; d_gene: TRBD2; j_gene: TRBJ2-2; v_gene: TRBV19; CDR3aa: CASRTSGDTGELFF; CDR3nt: TGTGCCAGTAGAACTAGCGGGGACACCGGGGAGCTGTTTTTT